This TCR beta chain derives from a study of blood T cell repertoires in COVID-19. Study overall: Acute-phase and convalescent COVID-19 samples originated in the United States, Italy and Spain. The cDNA or gDNA used as material had been derived from T cells, B-cell-depleted T cells, or PBMCs.

Original handling: Estimation of nucleated cell counts relied on the amplification of reference gene primers. Assay used: immunoSEQ multiplex PCR; TCRdb lists only in-frame clones, some missing. D and trimming were read from the DNA, whereas the V and J calls and clone size are those reported in that table. The sample lists approximately 70,000 clones, roughly nine tenths occurring once. Germline V gene sequence: CDR1 MGHRA, CDR2 YSYEKL. This CDR3 is built from 16 residues. V dropped 0 bases and J dropped 8; count of bases not matched to a gene: 5. The rearrangement links TRBV4-1 to TRBJ2-4, with 12 bases that match TRBD1. The sequenced sample was peripheral blood. This sequence was found in a woman aged 18-30 years with acute or convalescent COVID-19. The CDR3 protein is CASSQDWGQGADIQYF. The CDR3 DNA reads TGCGCCAGCAGCCAAGATTGGGGACAGGGGGCGGACATTCAGTACTTC.